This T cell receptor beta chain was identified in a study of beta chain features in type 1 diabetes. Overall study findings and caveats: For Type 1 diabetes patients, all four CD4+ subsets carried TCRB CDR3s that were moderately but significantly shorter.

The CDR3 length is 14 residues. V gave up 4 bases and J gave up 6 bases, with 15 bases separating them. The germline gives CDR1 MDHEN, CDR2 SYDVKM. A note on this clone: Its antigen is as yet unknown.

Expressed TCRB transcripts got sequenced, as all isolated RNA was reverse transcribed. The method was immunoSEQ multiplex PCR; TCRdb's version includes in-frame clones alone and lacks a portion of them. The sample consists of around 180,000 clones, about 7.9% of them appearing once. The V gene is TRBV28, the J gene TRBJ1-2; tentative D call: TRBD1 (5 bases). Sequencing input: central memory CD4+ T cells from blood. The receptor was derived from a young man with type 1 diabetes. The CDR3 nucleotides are TGTGCCAGCAGTTCGGGTGGGGCGCAGGATGGCTACACCTTC. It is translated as CASSSGGAQDGYTF.